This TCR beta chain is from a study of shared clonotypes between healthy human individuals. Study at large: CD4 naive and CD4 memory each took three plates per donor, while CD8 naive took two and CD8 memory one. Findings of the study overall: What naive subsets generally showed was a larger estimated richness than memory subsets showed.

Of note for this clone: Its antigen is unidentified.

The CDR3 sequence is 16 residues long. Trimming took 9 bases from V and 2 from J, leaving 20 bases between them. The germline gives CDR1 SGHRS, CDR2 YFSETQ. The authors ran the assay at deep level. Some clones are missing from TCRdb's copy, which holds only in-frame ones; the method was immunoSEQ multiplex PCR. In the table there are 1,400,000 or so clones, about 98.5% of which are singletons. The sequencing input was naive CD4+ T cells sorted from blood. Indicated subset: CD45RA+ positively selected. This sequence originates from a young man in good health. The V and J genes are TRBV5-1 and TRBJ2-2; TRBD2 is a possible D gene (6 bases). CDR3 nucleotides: TGCGCCACTACAAATCGGGAGAGCCTAAACACCGGGGAGCTGTTTTTT. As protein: CATTNRESLNTGELFF.